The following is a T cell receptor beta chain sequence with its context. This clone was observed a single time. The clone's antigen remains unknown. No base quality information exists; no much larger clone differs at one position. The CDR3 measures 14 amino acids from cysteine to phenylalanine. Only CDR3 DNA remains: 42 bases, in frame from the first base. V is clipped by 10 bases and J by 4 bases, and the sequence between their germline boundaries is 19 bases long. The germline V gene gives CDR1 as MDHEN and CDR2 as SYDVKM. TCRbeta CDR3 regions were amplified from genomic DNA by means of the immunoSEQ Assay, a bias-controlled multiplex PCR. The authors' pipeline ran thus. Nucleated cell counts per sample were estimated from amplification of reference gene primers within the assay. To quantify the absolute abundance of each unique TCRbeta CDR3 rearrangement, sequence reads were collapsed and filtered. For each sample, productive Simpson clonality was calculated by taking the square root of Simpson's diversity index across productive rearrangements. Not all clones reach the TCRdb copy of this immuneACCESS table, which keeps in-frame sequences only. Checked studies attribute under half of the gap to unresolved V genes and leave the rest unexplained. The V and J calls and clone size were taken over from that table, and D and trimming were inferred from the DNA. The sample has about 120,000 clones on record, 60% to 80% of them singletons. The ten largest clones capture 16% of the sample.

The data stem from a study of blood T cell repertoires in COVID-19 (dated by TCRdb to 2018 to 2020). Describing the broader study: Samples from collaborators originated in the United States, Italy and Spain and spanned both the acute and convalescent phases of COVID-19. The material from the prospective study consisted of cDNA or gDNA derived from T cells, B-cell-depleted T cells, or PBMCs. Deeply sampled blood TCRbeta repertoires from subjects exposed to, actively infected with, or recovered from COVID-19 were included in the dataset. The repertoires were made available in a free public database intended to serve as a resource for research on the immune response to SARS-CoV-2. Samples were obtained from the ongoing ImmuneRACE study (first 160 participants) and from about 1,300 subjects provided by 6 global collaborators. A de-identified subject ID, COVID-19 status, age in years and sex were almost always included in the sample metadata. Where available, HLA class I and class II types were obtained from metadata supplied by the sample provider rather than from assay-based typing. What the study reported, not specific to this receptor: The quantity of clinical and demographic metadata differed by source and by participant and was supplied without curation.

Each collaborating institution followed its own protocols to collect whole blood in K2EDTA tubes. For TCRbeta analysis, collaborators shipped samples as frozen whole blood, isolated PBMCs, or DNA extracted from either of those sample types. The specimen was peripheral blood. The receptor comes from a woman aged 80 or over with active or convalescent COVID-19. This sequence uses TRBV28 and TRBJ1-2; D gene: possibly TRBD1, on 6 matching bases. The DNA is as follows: TGTGCCACCCGCTCAGGCAGGGGCGCCTATGGCTACACCTTC. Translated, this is CATRSGRGAYGYTF.